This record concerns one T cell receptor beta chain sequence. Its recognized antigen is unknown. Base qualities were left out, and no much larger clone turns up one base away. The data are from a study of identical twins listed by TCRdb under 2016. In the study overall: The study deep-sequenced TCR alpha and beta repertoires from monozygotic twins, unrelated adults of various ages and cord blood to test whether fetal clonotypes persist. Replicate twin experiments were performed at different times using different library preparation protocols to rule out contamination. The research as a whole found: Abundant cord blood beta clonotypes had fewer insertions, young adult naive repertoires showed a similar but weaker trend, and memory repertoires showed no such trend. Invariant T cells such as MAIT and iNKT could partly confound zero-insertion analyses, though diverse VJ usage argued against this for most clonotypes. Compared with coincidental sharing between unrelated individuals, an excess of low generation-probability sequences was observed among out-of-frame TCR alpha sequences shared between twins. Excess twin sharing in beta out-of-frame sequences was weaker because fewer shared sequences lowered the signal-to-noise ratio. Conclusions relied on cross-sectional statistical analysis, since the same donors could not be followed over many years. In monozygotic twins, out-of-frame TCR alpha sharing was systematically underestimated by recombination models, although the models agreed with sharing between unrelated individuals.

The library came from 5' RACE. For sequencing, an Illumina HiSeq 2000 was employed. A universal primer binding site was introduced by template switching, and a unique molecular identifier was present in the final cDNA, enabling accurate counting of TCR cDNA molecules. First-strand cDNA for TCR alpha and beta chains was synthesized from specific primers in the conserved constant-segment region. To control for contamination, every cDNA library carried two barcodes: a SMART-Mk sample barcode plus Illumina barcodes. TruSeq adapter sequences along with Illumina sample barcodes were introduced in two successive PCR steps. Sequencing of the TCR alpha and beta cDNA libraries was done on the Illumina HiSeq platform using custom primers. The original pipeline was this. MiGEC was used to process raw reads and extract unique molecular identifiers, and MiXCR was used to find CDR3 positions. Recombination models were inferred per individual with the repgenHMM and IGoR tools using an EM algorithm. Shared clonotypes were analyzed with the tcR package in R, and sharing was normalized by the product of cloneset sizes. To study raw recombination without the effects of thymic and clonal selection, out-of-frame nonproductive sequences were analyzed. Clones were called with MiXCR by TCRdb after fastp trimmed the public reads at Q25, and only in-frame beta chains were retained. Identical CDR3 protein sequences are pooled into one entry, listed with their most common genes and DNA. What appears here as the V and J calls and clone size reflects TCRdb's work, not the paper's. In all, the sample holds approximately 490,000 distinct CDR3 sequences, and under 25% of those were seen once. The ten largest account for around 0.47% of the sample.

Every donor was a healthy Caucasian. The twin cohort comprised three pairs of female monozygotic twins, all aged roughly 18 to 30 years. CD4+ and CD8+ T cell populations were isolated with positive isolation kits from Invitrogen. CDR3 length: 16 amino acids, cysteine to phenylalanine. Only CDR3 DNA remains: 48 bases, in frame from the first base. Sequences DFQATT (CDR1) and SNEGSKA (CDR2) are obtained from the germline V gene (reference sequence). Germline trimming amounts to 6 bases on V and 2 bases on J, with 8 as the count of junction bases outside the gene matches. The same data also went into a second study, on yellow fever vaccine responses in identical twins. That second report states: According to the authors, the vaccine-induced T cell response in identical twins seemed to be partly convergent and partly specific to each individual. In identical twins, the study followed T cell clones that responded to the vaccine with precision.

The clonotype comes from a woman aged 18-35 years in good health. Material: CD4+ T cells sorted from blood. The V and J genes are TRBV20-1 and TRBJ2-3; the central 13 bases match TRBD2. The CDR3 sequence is CSAGTSGKASTDTQYF. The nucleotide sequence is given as TGCAGTGCGGGGACTAGCGGGAAGGCCTCCACAGATACGCAGTATTTT.